The clone carrying this T cell receptor beta chain occurred a few times. The antigen remains undetermined. The data were obtained in a study of cytomegalovirus exposure and HLA in healthy donors. Regarding the study as a whole: A later analysis linked a missense variant in DCLRE1C to the trimming of TCR beta V and J genes. Owing to their indistinguishability, certain V segments, notably TRBV6-2 and TRBV6-3, were excluded.

The PCR ran on 60 Vbeta and 13 Jbeta primers. The protocol was immunoSEQ multiplex PCR, while the TCRdb copy is restricted to in-frame clones and leaves out a portion. The sample holds 150,000 to 200,000 clones; nearly 80% are singletons and the top ten take around 15%. Germline CDR1 is SGHDT and CDR2 is YYEEEE. Between the trimmed V and J ends, which lost 3 bases and 5 bases, there was a span of 14 bases. The CDR3 totals 14 residues. This clonotype was sampled from a man aged 50 to 60 in good health and CMV-seropositive. The genes are TRBV5-6 and TRBJ1-1; possible D gene TRBD1, 6 bases. Sequenced sample: PBMCs. CDR3 in amino acids: CASSSAGGQTEAFF. The CDR3 nucleotides read TGTGCCAGCAGCTCGGCGGGGGGGCAAACTGAAGCTTTCTTT.